This T cell receptor beta chain was documented in a study of T cells in localized non-small cell lung cancer (TCRdb year 2020). Notes on the research overall: The study analyzed T cell repertoires of under 250 early-stage NSCLC patients, comparing tumors and uninvolved tumor-adjacent lungs. The cohort consisted of approximately 240 treatment-naive NSCLC patients whose localized lung tumors had been resected. The mean age of the NSCLC patients was approximately 71 years, with 130 or so men and 100 to 110 women.

This clone was detected a few times. Its binding antigen is unknown. Base qualities are not recorded, but no much larger clone differs from it by a single base. TCR beta CDR3 regions were sequenced from DNA using the immunoSEQ Assay. Per the original workflow: To compute T cell density, TCR beta template counts were normalized to usable DNA, which was estimated by amplifying housekeeping genes. Richness was estimated using the preseqR package, with extrapolation to 400,000 templates for PBMC samples and to 120,000 templates for tissue samples. Clonality was calculated as one minus Pielou's evenness. Tissue-enriched TCRs were identified through differential abundance testing performed on productive amino-acid clonotypes, with a minimum total count of 5 and an alpha of 0.1. The Jaccard Index and the Morisita Overlap Index were used to quantify repertoire overlap between compartments. GLIPH grouped TCR beta CDR3s together with public tetramer-defined viral CDR3s, and a viral motif had to include at least three viral sequences and show V-gene enrichment. The clones in this table, taken by TCRdb from immuneACCESS, are in-frame only. Not every clone is retained; where verified, under half of the shortfall comes from an unresolved V gene, and the cause of the rest is unknown. That table is the source of V, J and clone size, and D and trimming were worked out from the DNA. This sample gives some 31,000 clones in total; about 88% of them show up just once. The ten largest clones represent around 4% of the sample.

At diagnosis, peripheral blood, uninvolved tumor-adjacent lung and tumor were collected and were preserved as a mix of fresh-frozen and FFPE material. For TCR repertoire profiling, blood samples were analyzed as peripheral blood mononuclear cells. The study at large found these results: Uninvolved tumor-adjacent lung showed the highest T cell clonality, higher than tumor, which suggests more focused antigenic responses in the adjacent lung. Of the top 100 tumor clones, a median of 57 were detected in paired uninvolved adjacent lung; under 35 were also among that lung's top 100. Since the design was exploratory, TCR variables were selected using unadjusted p-values with no false-discovery rate correction. Because multi-region tumor sequencing was not done, intratumor heterogeneity could not be ruled out. Higher blood T cell density associated with longer overall survival, while higher adjacent-lung clonality associated with shorter survival.

CDR3 length: 15 amino acids, cysteine to phenylalanine. Of the read, only the CDR3 DNA is kept; its 45 bases are in frame from base 1. V was cut back by 1 base and J by 10 bases, leaving a gap of 14 bases between them. CDR1 and CDR2, looked up from the germline V gene, are SNHLY and FYNNEI. This sample comprised peripheral blood, obtained before any cancer treatment. Here the chain combines TRBV2 and TRBJ1-6; TRBD1 might be the D gene, on 5 matching bases. The sequence came from a woman aged 35-75 years with stage I lung adenocarcinoma. In nucleotide form, the sequence is TGTGCCAGCAGTGAAGGGCGAGGAGGGGTCTCACCCCTCCACTTT. It codes for CASSEGRGGVSPLHF.